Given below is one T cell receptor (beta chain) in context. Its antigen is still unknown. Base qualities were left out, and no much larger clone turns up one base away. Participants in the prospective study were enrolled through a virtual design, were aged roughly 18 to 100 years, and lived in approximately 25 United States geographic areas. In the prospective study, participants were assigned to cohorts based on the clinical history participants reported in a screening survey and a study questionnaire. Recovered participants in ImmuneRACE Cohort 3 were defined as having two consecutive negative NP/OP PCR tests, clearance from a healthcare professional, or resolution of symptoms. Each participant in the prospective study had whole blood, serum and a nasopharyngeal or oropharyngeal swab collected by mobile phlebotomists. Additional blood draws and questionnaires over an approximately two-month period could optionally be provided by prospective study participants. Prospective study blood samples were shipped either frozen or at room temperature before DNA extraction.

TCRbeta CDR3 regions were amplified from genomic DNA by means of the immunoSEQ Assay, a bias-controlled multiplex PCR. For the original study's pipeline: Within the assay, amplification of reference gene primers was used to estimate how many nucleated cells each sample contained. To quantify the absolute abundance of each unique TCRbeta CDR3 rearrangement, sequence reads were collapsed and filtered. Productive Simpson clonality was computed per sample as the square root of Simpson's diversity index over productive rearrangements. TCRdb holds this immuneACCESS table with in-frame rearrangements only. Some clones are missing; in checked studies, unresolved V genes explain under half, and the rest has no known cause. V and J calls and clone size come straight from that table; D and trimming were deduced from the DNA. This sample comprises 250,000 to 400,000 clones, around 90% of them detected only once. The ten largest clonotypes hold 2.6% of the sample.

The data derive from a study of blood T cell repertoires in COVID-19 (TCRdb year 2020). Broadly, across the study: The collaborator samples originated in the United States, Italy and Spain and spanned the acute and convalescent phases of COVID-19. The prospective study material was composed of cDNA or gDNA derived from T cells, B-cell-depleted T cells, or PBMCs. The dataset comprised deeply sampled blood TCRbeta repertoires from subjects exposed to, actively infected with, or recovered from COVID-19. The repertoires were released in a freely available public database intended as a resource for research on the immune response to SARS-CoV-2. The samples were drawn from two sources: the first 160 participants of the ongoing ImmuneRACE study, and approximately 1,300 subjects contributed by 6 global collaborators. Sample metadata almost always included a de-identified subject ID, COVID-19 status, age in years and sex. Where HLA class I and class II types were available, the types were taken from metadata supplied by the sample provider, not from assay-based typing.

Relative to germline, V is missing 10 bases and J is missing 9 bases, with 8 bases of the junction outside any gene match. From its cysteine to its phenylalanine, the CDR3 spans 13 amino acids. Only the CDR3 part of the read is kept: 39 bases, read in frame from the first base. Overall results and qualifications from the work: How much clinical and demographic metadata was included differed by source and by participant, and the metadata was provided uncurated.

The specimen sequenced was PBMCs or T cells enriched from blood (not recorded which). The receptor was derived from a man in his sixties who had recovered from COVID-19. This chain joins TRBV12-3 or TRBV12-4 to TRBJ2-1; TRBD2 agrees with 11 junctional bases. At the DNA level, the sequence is TGTGCCACCAGACTAGCGGGATCGGGTGAGCAGTTCTTC. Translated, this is CATRLAGSGEQFF.